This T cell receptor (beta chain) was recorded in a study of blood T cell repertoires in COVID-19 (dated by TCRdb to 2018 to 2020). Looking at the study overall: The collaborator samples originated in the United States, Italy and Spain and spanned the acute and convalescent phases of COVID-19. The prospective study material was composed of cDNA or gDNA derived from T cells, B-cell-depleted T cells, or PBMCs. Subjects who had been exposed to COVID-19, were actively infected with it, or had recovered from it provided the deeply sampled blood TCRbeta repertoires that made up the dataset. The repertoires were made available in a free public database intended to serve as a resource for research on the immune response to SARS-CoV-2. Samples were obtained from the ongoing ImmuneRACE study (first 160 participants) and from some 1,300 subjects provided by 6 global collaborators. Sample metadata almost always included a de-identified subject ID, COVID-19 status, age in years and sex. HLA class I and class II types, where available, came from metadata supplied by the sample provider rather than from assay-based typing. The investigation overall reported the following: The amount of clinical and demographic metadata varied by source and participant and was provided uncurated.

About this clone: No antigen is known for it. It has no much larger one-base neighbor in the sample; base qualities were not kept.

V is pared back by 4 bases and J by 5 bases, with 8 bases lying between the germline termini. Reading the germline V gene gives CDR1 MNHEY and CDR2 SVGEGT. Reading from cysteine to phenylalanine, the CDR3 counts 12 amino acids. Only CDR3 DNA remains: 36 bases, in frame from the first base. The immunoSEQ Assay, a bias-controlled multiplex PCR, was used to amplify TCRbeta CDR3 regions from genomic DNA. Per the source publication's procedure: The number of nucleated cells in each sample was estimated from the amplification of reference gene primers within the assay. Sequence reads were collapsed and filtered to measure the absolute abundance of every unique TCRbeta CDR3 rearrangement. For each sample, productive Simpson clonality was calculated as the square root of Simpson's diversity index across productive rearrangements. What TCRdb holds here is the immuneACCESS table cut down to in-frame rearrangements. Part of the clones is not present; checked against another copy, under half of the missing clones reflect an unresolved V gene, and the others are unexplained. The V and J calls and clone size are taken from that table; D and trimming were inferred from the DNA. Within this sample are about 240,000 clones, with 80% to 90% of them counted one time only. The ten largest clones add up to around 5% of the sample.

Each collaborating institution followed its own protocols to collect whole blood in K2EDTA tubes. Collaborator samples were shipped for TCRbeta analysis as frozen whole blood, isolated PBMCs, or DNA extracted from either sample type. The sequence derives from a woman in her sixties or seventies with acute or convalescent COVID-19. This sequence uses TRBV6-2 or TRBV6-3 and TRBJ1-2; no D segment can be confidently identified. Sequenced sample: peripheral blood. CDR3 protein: CASSLTPYGYTF. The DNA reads TGTGCCAGCAGTTTGACACCTTATGGCTACACCTTC.